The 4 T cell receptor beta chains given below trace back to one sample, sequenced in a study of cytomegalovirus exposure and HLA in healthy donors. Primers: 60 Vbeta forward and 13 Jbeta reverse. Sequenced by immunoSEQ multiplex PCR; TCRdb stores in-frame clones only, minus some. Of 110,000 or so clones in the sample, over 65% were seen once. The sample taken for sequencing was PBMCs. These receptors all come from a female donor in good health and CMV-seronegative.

This CDR3 is CASSRPSHEQFF. The CDR3 DNA reads TGCGCCAGCAGTCGTCCGAGCCATGAGCAGTTCTTC. The rearrangement uses TRBV23-1 and TRBJ2-1; D remains ambiguous. TRBV23-1 is placed among ORFs of uncertain function. Trimming took off 4 bases at V and 8 bases at J, with 9 bases between the two ends. The CDR3 runs 12 residues.

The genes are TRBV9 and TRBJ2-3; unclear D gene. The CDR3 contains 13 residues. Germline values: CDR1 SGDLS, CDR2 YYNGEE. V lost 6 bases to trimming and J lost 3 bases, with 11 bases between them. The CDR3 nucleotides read TGTGCCAGCATCGCGATACCAACAGATACGCAGTATTTT. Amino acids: CASIAIPTDTQYF.

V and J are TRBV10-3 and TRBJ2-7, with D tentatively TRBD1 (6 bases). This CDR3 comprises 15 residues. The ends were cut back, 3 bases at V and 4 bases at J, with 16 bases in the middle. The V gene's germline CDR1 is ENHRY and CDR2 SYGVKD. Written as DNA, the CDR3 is TGTGCCATCAGTGAATATGGTGGACAGAGATACGAGCAGTACTTC. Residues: CAISEYGGQRYEQYF.

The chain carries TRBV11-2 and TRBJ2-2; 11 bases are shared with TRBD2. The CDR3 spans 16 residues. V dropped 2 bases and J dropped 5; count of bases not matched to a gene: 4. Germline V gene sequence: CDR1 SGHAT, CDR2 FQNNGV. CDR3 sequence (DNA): TGTGCCAGCAGCTTACGTATAGCGGGGGGGACCGGGGAGCTGTTTTTT. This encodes CASSLRIAGGTGELFF. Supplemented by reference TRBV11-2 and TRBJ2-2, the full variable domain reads EAGVAQSPRYKIIEKRQSVAFWCNPISGHATLYWYQQILGQGPKLLIQFQNNGVVDDSQLPKDRFSAERLKGVDSTLKIQPAKLEDSAVYLCASSLRIAGGTGELFFGEGSRLTVL.